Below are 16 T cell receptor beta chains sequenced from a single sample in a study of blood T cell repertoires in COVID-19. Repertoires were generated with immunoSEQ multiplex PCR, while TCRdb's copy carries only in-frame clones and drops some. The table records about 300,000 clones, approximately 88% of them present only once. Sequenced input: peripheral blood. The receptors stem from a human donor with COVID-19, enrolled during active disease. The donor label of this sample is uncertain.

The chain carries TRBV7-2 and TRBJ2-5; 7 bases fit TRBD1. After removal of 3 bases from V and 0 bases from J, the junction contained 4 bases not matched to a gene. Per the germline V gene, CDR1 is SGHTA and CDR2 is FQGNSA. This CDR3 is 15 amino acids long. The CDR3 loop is CASSFPTGNQETQYF. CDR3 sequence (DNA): TGTGCCAGCAGCTTCCCGACAGGGAACCAAGAGACCCAGTACTTC.

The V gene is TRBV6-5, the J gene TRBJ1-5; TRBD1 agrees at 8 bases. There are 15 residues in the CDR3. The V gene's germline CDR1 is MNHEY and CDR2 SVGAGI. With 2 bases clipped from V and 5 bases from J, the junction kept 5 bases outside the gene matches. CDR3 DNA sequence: TGTGCCAGCAGTTACAGTCAGGGGGCCCATCAGCCCCAGCATTTT. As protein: CASSYSQGAHQPQHF.

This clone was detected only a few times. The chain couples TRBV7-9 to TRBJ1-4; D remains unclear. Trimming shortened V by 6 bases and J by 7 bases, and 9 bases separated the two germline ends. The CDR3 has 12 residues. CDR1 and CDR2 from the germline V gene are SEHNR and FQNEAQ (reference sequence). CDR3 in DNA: TGTGCCAGCAGTGTGGCGGGTGAAAAACTGTTTTTT. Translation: CASSVAGEKLFF.

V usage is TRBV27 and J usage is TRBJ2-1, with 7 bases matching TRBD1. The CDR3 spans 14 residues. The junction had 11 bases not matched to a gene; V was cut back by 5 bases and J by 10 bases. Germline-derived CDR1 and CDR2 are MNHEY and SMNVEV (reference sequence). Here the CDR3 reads CASSQRRQGPEQFF. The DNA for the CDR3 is TGTGCCAGCAGTCAACGCCGACAGGGCCCGGAGCAGTTCTTC.

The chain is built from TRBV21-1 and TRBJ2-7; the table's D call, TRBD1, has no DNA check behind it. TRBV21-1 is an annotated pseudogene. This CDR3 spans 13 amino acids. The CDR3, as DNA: TGTGCCAGCCCAATGGACAGGGCCCACGAGCAGTACTTC. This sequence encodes CASPMDRAHEQYF.

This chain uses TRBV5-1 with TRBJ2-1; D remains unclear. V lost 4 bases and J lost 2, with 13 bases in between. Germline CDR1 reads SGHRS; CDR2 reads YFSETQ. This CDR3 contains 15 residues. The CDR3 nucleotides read TGCGCCAGCAGCGCAGGTGATATGGCCTACAATGAGCAGTTCTTC. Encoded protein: CASSAGDMAYNEQFF.

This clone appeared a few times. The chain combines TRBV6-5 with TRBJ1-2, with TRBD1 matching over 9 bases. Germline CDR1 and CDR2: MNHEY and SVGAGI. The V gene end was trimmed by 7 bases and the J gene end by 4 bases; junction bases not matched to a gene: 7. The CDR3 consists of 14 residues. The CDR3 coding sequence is TGTGCCAGCACCACAGGGGGCGCCGGCTATGGCTACACCTTC. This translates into CASTTGGAGYGYTF.

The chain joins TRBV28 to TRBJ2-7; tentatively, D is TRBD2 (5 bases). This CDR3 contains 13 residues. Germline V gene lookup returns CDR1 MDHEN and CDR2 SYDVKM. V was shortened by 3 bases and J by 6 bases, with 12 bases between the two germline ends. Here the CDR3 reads CASSFGAGTEQYF. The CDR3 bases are TGTGCCAGCAGTTTTGGTGCGGGCACCGAGCAGTACTTC.

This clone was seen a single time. The CDR3 loop is CASRPLAGQETQYF. CDR3 bases: TGTGCCAGCAGACCACTAGCGGGCCAAGAGACCCAGTACTTC. The V call is TRBV28, the J call TRBJ2-5; TRBD2 aligns across 9 bases. V was clipped by 6 bases and J by 1 base; unmatched bases: 3. CDR1 is MDHEN and CDR2 is SYDVKM in the germline V gene. The CDR3 spans 14 residues.

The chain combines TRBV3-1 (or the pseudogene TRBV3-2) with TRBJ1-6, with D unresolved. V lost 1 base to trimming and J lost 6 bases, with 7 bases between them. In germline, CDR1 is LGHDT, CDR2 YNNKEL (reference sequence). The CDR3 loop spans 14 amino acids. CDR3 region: CASSQARFNSPLHF. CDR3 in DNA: TGTGCCAGCAGCCAAGCACGGTTTAATTCACCCCTCCACTTT.

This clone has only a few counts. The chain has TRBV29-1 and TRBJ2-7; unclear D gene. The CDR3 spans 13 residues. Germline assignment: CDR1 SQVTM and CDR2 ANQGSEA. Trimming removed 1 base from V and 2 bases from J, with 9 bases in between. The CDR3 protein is CSVEVAGPYEQYF. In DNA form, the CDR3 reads TGCAGCGTTGAAGTGGCAGGTCCCTACGAGCAGTACTTC.

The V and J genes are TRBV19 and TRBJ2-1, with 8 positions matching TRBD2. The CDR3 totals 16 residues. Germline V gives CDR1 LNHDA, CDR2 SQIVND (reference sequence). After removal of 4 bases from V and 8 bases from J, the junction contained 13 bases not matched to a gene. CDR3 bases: TGTGCCAGTAGTACCACCGGGACTAGAACTCTCGATGAGCAGTTCTTC. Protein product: CASSTTGTRTLDEQFF.

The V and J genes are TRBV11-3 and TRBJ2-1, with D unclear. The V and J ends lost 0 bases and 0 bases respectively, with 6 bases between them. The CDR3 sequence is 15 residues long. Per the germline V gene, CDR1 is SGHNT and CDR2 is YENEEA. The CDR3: CASSLDVSSYNEQFF. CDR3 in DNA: TGTGCCAGCAGCTTAGACGTTAGCTCCTACAATGAGCAGTTCTTC.

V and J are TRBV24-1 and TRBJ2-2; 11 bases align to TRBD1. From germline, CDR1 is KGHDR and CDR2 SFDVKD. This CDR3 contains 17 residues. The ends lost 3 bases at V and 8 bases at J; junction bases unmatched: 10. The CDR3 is CATSDPTGTGGTGELFF. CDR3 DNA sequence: TGTGCCACCAGTGATCCCACAGGGACAGGGGGGACGGGGGAGCTGTTTTTT.

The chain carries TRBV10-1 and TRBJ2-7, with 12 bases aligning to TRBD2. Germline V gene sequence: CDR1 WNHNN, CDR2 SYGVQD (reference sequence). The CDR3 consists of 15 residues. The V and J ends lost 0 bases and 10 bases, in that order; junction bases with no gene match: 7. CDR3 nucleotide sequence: TGCGCCAGCAGTGAGTCGGGACTAGCGGGTACAAAACAGTACTTC. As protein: CASSESGLAGTKQYF.

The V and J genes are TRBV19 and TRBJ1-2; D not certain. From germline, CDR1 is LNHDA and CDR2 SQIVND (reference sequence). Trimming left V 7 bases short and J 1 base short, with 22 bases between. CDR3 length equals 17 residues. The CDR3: CASTVEGAIPFNYGYTF. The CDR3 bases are TGTGCCAGTACGGTGGAGGGCGCTATCCCTTTTAACTATGGCTACACCTTC.